The next 23 T cell receptor beta chains were all read from a single sample in a study of a mutant IDH1 vaccine in newly diagnosed glioma. What these receptors recognize is not known. Clones were sequenced by immunoSEQ multiplex PCR, and TCRdb holds only the in-frame ones, with some missing. The repertoire holds 55,000 or so clones, with roughly 80% as singletons. The time point denotes: week 23, last vaccination. With topical imiquimod, each dose of the vaccine consisted of 300 ug of mutant IDH1 20-mer peptide. The sample here was PBMCs, taken from a glioma patient whose treatment included an IDH1 peptide vaccine. The receptors derive from a man between 35 and 55 years old with glioma.

The gene calls are TRBV29-1 and TRBJ2-7, with a tentative D call TRBD1 (5 bases). The CDR3 totals 13 residues. The V end was cut by 6 bases, the J end by 3 bases, with 15 bases between. Germline assignment: CDR1 SQVTM and CDR2 ANQGSEA. For the CDR3, the DNA is TGCAGCGTCTCCCGGAGACAGAACTACGAGCAGTACTTC. Translated, it gives CSVSRRQNYEQYF.

The genes are TRBV6-4 and TRBJ2-3; weak D call: TRBD2 (5 bases). The CDR3 runs to 14 residues. V was clipped by 3 bases and J by 4 bases, with 11 bases between them. From germline, CDR1 is MRHNA and CDR2 SNTAGT. In DNA, the CDR3 is TGTGCCAGCAGTGAAGGACTGCTCGCAGATACGCAGTATTTT. This encodes CASSEGLLADTQYF.

J is TRBJ1-1 and V is TRBV5-1; D not certain. The CDR3 contains 14 residues. In germline, CDR1 is SGHRS, CDR2 YFSETQ. V lost 0 bases, J lost 1 base, and 7 bases lay in between. This CDR3 reads CASSLEGRNTEAFF. The DNA of the CDR3 is TGCGCCAGCAGCTTGGAGGGTAGGAACACTGAAGCTTTCTTT.

The V and J genes are TRBV5-6 and TRBJ1-4; D is uncertain. Germline V lookup: CDR1 SGHDT, CDR2 YYEEEE. This CDR3 comprises 15 residues. With 0 bases removed from V and 7 bases from J, the gap between germline ends came to 13 bases. The chain's CDR3 is CASSLEGQQTEKLFF. DNA for the CDR3: TGTGCCAGCAGCTTGGAAGGCCAGCAGACTGAAAAACTGTTTTTT.

CDR3 in DNA: TGTGCCAGTAGTATCGACAGGGGTTCGACTAATGAAAAACTGTTTTTT. As protein: CASSIDRGSTNEKLFF. This chain connects TRBV19 to TRBJ1-4; 8 bases line up with TRBD1. The CDR3 totals 16 residues. Germline V gives CDR1 LNHDA, CDR2 SQIVND (reference sequence). V lost 3 bases to trimming and J lost 2 bases; unmatched junction nucleotides: 5.

CDR3 coding DNA: TGTGCTAGTGGTTTGGGACAGGGGCGTCAGCCCCAGCATTTT. Its protein product is CASGLGQGRQPQHF. The rearrangement links TRBV12-5 to TRBJ1-5; 8 bases match TRBD1. After removal of 1 base from V and 6 bases from J, the junction contained 2 bases not matched to a gene. The CDR3 is 14 amino acids. Germline V gene sequence: CDR1 LGHNT, CDR2 FRNRAP.

J is TRBJ2-1 and V is TRBV7-2; D might be TRBD1 or TRBD2, each matching 5 bases. Germline V gene sequence: CDR1 SGHTA, CDR2 FQGNSA. There are 16 residues in the CDR3. V lost 4 bases, J lost 8 bases, and 21 bases lay in between. The CDR3 nucleotides are TGTGCCAGCAGCTCGCAGGGTCCGGCGGGCGGCCATGAGCAGTTCTTC. It specifies CASSSQGPAGGHEQFF.

A few counts support this clone. The chain has TRBV20-1 and TRBJ1-2, with TRBD1 identical over 7 bases. The CDR3 consists of 11 residues. Germline V gene sequence: CDR1 DFQATT, CDR2 SNEGSKA (reference sequence). J was trimmed by 4 bases and V by 6 bases; bases with no gene match: 2. The CDR3, as DNA: TGCAGTGCCCCAGGGGGCTATGGCTACACCTTC. Amino acids: CSAPGGYGYTF.

V and J are TRBV5-6 and TRBJ1-5, with D perhaps matching TRBD1 (5 bases). This CDR3 has 14 residues. The germline V gene has CDR1 SGHDT and CDR2 YYEEEE. Trimming took off 4 bases at V and 4 bases at J, with 12 bases between the two ends. The CDR3: CASSLGVGNQPQHF. CDR3 DNA sequence: TGTGCCAGCAGCCTGGGGGTGGGTAATCAGCCCCAGCATTTT.

The chain carries TRBV5-1 and TRBJ1-4; no reliable D call. The CDR3 contains 13 residues. Germline V CDR1 and CDR2: SGHRS, YFSETQ. With 0 bases removed from V and 5 bases from J, the gap between germline ends came to 5 bases. CDR3 nucleotide sequence: TGCGCCAGCAGCTTGGAACACAATGAAAAACTGTTTTTT. This translates into CASSLEHNEKLFF.

The CDR3 DNA reads as TGTGCCAGCAGCTTGGGGGTCGGCCTGTATAATTCACCCCTCCACTTT. Amino acids: CASSLGVGLYNSPLHF. The rearrangement joins TRBV5-5 to TRBJ1-6; no clear D. V dropped 0 bases and J dropped 4 bases, with 11 bases sitting between them. There are 16 residues in the CDR3. In germline, CDR1 is SGHKS, CDR2 YYEKEE (reference sequence).

There are a few counts of this clone. The chain employs TRBV5-6 and TRBJ1-2; D ambiguous. The germline V gene has CDR1 SGHDT and CDR2 YYEEEE. The CDR3 has 11 residues. Trimming left V 0 bases short and J 8 bases short, with 5 bases between. The CDR3 loop is CASSLEAGYTF. In DNA form, the CDR3 reads TGTGCCAGCAGCTTGGAGGCGGGCTACACCTTC.

The chain joins TRBV6-1 to TRBJ2-3; TRBD1 is a possible D gene (5 bases). Germline V gives CDR1 MNHNS, CDR2 SASEGT. This CDR3 contains 13 residues. Trimming took off 3 bases at V and 5 bases at J, with 9 bases between the two ends. The DNA for the CDR3 is TGTGCCAGCAGTGATTCAGGGATAGATACGCAGTATTTT. Amino acid sequence: CASSDSGIDTQYF.

This clone was recorded a few times. The V call is TRBV9, the J call TRBJ1-4; D is perhaps TRBD1 (5 bases). With 0 bases removed from V and 4 bases from J, the gap between germline ends came to 7 bases. The CDR3 has 14 amino acids. The germline V gene has CDR1 SGDLS and CDR2 YYNGEE. CDR3 in amino acids: CASSVGGDNEKLFF. The CDR3 coding sequence is TGTGCCAGCAGCGTAGGGGGGGATAATGAAAAACTGTTTTTT. Filled out from reference TRBV9 and TRBJ1-4, the complete variable domain reads DSGVTQTPKHLITATGQRVTLRCSPRSGDLSVYWYQQSLDQGLQFLIQYYNGEERAKGNILERFSAQQFPDLHSELNLSSLELGDSALYFCASSVGGDNEKLFFGSGTQLSVL.

The chain recombines TRBV2 with TRBJ1-3, with TRBD1 as a possible D gene (5 bases). Trimming cost V 4 bases and J 9 bases, with 13 bases left between them. CDR1 is SNHLY, CDR2 FYNNEI, per germline. The CDR3 has 13 residues. This CDR3 is CASSGEWGGTIYF. The CDR3, as DNA: TGTGCCAGCAGTGGCGAGTGGGGGGGCACCATATATTTT.

V is TRBV19 and J is TRBJ2-4; 11 positions agree with TRBD1. The germline V gene encodes CDR1 LNHDA and CDR2 SQIVND (reference sequence). This CDR3 comprises 17 residues. V shed 5 bases, J shed 6 bases, and the junction held 12 bases outside the gene matches. The CDR3 nucleotides are TGTGCCAGTAGTCGAGGACAGGGGGCAGTCTGGGGAAACATTCAGTACTTC. Translation: CASSRGQGAVWGNIQYF. Full variable domain (outside the CDR3, taken from reference TRBV19 and TRBJ2-4): DGGITQSPKYLFRKEGQNVTLSCEQNLNHDAMYWYRQDPGQGLRLIYYSQIVNDFQKGDIAEGYSVSREKKESFPLTVTSAQKNPTAFYLCASSRGQGAVWGNIQYFGAGTRLSVL.

V and J are TRBV5-1 and TRBJ2-7; D is perhaps TRBD1 or TRBD2 (6 bases each). The length of the CDR3 is 16 residues. CDR1 SGHRS and CDR2 YFSETQ come from the germline V gene. With 0 bases removed from V and 1 base from J, the gap between germline ends came to 14 bases. The CDR3 spells CASSLGGRDTSYEQYF. In DNA, the CDR3 is TGCGCCAGCAGCTTGGGGGGGCGGGACACATCCTACGAGCAGTACTTC.

V gene TRBV7-2 combines with J gene TRBJ2-5, with 15 nucleotides matching TRBD2. The CDR3 has 16 amino acids. In germline, CDR1 is SGHTA, CDR2 FQGNSA. Trimming at V came to 4 bases and at J to 5 bases, leaving 5 bases not matched to a gene. CDR3 in DNA: TGTGCCAGCAGCTCGGGGACTAGCGGGGGGTTTGAGACCCAGTACTTC. Translated: CASSSGTSGGFETQYF.

This sequence joins TRBV29-1 and TRBJ2-7; D assignment may be TRBD1 or TRBD2 (5 bases each). Germline CDR1 SQVTM, CDR2 ANQGSEA. The CDR3 sequence is 10 residues long. V lost 4 bases to trimming and J lost 6 bases, with 7 bases between them. CDR3 in DNA: TGCAGCGTTGGAGGGGTCGAGCAGTACTTC. Translating gives CSVGGVEQYF.

The chain recombines TRBV6-6 with TRBJ2-7, with D maybe TRBD1 (5 bases). The germline V gene has CDR1 MNHNY and CDR2 SVGAGI (reference sequence). The CDR3 loop spans 13 amino acids. The germline V and J ends were trimmed by 6 bases and 5 bases, with 14 bases remaining between them. The CDR3 loop is CASRYQGTDEQYF. In DNA, the CDR3 is TGTGCCAGCAGGTATCAGGGAACCGACGAGCAGTACTTC.

The chain couples TRBV2 to TRBJ1-2; D gene uncertain. The CDR3 is 12 residues long. The ends were cut back, 3 bases at V and 1 base at J, with 3 bases in the middle. Germline V CDR1 and CDR2: SNHLY, FYNNEI. Written as DNA, the CDR3 is TGTGCCAGCAGTGACGATAACTATGGCTACACCTTC. It codes for CASSDDNYGYTF.

The chain joins TRBV19 to TRBJ2-1; 8 nucleotides match TRBD2. The germline gives CDR1 LNHDA, CDR2 SQIVND (reference sequence). The V gene end was trimmed by 5 bases and the J gene end by 2 bases; junction bases not matched to a gene: 5. This CDR3 region has 15 residues. The CDR3 coding sequence is TGTGCCAGTAGTCGAACTAGCGGAGCCTACAATGAGCAGTTCTTC. It codes for CASSRTSGAYNEQFF.

This sequence joins TRBV7-8 and TRBJ1-5, with D perhaps TRBD1 (5 bases). The ends were cut back, 1 base at V and 0 bases at J, with 7 bases in the middle. CDR3 length: 15 amino acids. Germline CDR1 is SGHVS and CDR2 is FQNEAQ. As DNA, the CDR3 is TGTGCCAGCAGCTTAGGGGACGGTAGCAATCAGCCCCAGCATTTT. Protein product: CASSLGDGSNQPQHF.